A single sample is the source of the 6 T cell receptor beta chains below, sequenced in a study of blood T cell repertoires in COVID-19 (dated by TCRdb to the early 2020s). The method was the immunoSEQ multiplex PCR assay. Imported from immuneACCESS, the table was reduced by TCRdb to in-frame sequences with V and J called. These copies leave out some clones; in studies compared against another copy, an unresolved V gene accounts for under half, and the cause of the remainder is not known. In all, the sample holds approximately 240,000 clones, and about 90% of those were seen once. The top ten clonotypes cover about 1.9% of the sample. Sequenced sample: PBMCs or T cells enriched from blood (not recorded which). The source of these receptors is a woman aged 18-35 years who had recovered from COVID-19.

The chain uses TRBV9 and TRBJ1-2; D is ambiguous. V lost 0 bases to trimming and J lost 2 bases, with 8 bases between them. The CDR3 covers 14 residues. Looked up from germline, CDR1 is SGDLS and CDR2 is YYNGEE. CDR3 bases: TGTGCCAGCAGCGTAGGCGGAGGGAACTATGGCTACACCTTC. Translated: CASSVGGGNYGYTF.

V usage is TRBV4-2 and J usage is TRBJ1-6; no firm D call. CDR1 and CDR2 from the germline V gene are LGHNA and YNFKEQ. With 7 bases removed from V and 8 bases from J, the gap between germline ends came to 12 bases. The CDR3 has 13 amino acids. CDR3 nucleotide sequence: TGTGCCAGCACGTCCCGTCTCGATTCACCCCTCCACTTT. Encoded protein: CASTSRLDSPLHF.

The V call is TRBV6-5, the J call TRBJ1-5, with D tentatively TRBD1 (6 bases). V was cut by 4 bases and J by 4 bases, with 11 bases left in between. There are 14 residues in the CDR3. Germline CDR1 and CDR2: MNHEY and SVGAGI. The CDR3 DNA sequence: TGTGCCAGCAGTTGGACAGAGACAAATCAGCCCCAGCATTTT. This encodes CASSWTETNQPQHF.

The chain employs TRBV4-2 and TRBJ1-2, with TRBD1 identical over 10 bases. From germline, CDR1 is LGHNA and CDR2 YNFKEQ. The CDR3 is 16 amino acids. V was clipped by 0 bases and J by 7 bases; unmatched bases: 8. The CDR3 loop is CASSQETPGQGSGYTF. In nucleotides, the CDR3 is TGTGCCAGCAGCCAAGAGACCCCGGGACAGGGGTCTGGCTACACCTTC.

The CDR3 bases are TGTGCCAGTAGTATATCCAGGCAAGAGACCCAGTACTTC. Translating it yields CASSISRQETQYF. The rearrangement joins TRBV19 to TRBJ2-5; no clear D. The germline V gene encodes CDR1 LNHDA and CDR2 SQIVND (reference sequence). The CDR3 consists of 13 residues. V was cut by 2 bases and J by 2 bases, with 6 bases left in between.

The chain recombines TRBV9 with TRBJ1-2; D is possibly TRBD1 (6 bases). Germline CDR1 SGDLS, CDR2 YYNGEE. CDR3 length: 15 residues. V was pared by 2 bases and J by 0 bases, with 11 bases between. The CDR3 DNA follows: TGTGCCAGCAGCGTTGGACAGTTGCCTAACTATGGCTACACCTTC. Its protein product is CASSVGQLPNYGYTF.